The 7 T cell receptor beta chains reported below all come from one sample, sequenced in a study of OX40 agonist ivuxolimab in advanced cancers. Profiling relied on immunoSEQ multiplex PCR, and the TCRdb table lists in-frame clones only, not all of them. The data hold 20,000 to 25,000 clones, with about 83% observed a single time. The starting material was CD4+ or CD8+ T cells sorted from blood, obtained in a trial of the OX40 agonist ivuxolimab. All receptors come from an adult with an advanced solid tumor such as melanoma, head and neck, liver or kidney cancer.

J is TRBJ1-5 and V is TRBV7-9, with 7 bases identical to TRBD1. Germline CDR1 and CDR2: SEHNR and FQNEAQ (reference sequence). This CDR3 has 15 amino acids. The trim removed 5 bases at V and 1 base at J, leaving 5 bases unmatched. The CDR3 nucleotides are TGTGCCAGCAGCCGCGAGGGGGCCAGCAATCAGCCCCAGCATTTT. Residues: CASSREGASNQPQHF.

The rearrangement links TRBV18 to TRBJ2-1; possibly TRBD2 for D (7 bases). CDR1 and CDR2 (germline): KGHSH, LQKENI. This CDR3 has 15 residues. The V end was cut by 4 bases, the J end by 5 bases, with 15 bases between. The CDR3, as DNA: TGTGCCAGCTCACGCGGGGGCGCGGCTAACAATGAGCAGTTCTTC. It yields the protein CASSRGGAANNEQFF.

CDR3 coding DNA: TGTGCCAGCAGTCCCTGGGGGAGCGAGCAGTACTTC. Amino acid sequence: CASSPWGSEQYF. The chain carries TRBV6-6 and TRBJ2-7, with D tentatively TRBD1 or TRBD2 (5 bases each). The CDR3 sequence is 12 residues long. Between the trimmed V and J ends, which lost 5 bases and 6 bases, there was a span of 11 bases. Germline V gene data show CDR1 as MNHNY and CDR2 as SVGAGI (reference sequence).

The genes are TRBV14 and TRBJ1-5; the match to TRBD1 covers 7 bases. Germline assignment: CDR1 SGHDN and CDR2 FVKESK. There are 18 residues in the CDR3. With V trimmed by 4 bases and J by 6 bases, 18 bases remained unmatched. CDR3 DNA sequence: TGTGCCAGCAGCCTCCAAGGGGGGAGACAGGGAGTCTGTCAGCCCCAGCATTTT. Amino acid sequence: CASSLQGGRQGVCQPQHF.

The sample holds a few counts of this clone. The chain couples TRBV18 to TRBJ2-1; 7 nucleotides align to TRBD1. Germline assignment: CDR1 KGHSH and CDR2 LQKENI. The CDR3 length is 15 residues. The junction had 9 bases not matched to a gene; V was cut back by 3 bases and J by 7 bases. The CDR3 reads CASSPGRGPVNEQFF. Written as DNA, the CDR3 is TGTGCCAGCTCACCGGGAAGGGGGCCCGTTAATGAGCAGTTCTTC.

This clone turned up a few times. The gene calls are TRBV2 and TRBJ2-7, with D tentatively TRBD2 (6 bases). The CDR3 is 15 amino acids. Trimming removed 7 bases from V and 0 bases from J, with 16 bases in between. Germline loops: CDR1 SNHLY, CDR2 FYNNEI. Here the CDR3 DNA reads TGTGCCAGCAACCCCCGGACTACCAACTCCTACGAGCAGTACTTC. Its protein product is CASNPRTTNSYEQYF.

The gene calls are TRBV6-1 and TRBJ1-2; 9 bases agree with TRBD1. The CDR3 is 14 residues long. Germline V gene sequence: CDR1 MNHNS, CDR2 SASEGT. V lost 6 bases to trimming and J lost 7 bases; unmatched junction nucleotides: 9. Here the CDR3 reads CASSADRGNGGYTF. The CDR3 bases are TGTGCCAGCAGCGCGGACAGGGGAAATGGTGGCTACACCTTC.